This section outlines one T cell receptor beta chain sequence together with its context. The target of this receptor is not known. Base-call qualities are not available, and no considerably larger clone is one nucleotide away. This specimen belongs to a study of immune characteristics of hereditary and idiopathic chronic pancreatitis. Broadly, across the study: The study examined local immune cells and TCRbeta repertoires in the pancreas in hereditary and idiopathic chronic pancreatitis, using control pancreases from organ donors for comparison. TCRbeta sequencing included 5 control pancreases, roughly seven pancreases with hereditary chronic pancreatitis and about 6 pancreases with idiopathic chronic pancreatitis. Minimal in vitro experimental manipulation of pancreas-infiltrating T cells was the reason the gDNA-based approach was selected. General study outcomes and caveats: Hereditary and idiopathic chronic pancreatitis differed in Vbeta-Jbeta gene family usage, including TRBV10, TRBV19, TRBV23 and TRBV5. Compared with controls, TCRbeta repertoire diversity was significantly higher and clonality was lower in both chronic pancreatitis groups. Numbers of productive TCR rearrangements correlated positively with disease severity scores among 10 to 15 chronic pancreatitis patients. The study did not include chronic pancreatitis caused by alcohol use. Because patient tissue could only be obtained at the time of TPIAT, differences in disease duration may have influenced the immune findings.

Relative to germline, V is missing 5 bases and J is missing 9 bases, with 8 bases of the junction outside any gene match. Taken from cysteine to phenylalanine, the CDR3 has 15 residues. Just the 45-base CDR3 DNA is kept, in frame starting at base 1. Looking up the germline V gene (reference sequence) yields CDR1 MNHEY and CDR2 SMNVEV. Pancreas tissue with chronic pancreatitis was obtained from patients having total pancreatectomy with islet autotransplantation (TPIAT). The chronic pancreatitis patients who were included had no known history of diabetes. For TCRbeta sequencing, genomic DNA was extracted directly from bulk pancreas tissue, without T cell sorting. Pancreas tissues from patients and organ donors were collected consecutively at two US centers. Library preparation employed the immunoSEQ multiplex PCR assay. From pancreatic genomic DNA, the TCRbeta CDR3 region and adjacent sequences were amplified and sequenced. The original pipeline was this. Repertoire diversity was assessed as a mean normalized Shannon-Wiener index, and productive clonality and productive rearrangement counts were also measured. The nonparametric Mann-Whitney U test was used to compare repertoire metrics between controls and chronic pancreatitis. A clonotype counted as shared when its CDR3beta sequence had identical amino acid composition and length across subjects. The clones in this table, taken by TCRdb from immuneACCESS, are in-frame only. Not every clone is retained; where verified, under half of the shortfall comes from an unresolved V gene, and the cause of the rest is unknown. Clonal size and the V and J genes are those of that table, whereas D and trimming came from the DNA. The sample profile shows some 1,500 clones; about 80% of them were found once. The top ten constitute roughly 8.2% of the sample.

The sample taken for sequencing was pancreas tissue with hereditary chronic pancreatitis. Recombination joined TRBV27 with TRBJ1-6; 9 nucleotides in the junction match TRBD1. The receptor's source is a human donor with chronic pancreatitis. DNA sequence: TGTGCCAGCAGTCCGGGACAGGGAGCCGGTTCACCCCTCCACTTT. This gives the protein CASSPGQGAGSPLHF.